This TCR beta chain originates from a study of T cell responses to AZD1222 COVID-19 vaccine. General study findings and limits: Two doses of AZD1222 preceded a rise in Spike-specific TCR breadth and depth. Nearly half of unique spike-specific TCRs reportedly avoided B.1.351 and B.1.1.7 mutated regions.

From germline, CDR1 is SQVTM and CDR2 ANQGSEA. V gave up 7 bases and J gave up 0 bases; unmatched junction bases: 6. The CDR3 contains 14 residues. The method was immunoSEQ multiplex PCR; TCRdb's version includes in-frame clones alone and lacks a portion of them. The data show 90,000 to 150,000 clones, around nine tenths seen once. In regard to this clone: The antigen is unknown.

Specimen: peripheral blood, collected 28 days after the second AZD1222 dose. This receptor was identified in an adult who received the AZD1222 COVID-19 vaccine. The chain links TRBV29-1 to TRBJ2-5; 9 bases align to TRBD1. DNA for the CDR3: TGCAGCGCGGAGACAGGGGGGAACCAAGAGACCCAGTACTTC. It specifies CSAETGGNQETQYF.